This is a list of T cell receptor beta chains from one sample in a study of CD8 T cells in Susac syndrome. TCRdb re-called the immunoSEQ multiplex PCR reads with MiXCR, one entry per CDR3 protein. Of about 300,000 distinct CDR3 sequences in the sample, about 89% are singletons; the top ten hold under 0.2%. Sequenced sample: CD8+ T cells from PBMCs. The receptor source for this set is a human donor with multiple sclerosis. Both conserved end residues are part of each CDR3. Fields, in order: J gene, V gene, D gene, clone size, CDR3 DNA, CDR3 protein. The D gene is left open where the match is weak. The size field is filled for only some rows; it gives once, few, many or a size class.

J: TRBJ1-1
V: TRBV7-9
D: .
size: .
DNA: TGTGCCAGCAGCTTAGCGCAAGGGACAACTGGCACTGAAGCTTTCTTT
CDR3: CASSLAQGTTGTEAFF

J: TRBJ1-5
V: TRBV15
D: .
size: .
DNA: TGTGCCACCAGCAGAGCCGGCGATTGGAGCAATCAGCCCCAGCATTTT
CDR3: CATSRAGDWSNQPQHF

J: TRBJ1-1
V: TRBV19
D: .
size: .
DNA: TGTGCCAGTAGACAGGACCTTACTGAAGCTTTCTTT
CDR3: CASRQDLTEAFF

J: TRBJ2-1
V: TRBV7-9
D: TRBD1
size: .
DNA: TGTGCCAGCAGCACCCTCGGACAGGGAAACAATGAGCAGTTCTTC
CDR3: CASSTLGQGNNEQFF

J: TRBJ2-2
V: TRBV6-2/TRBV6-3
D: TRBD2
size: .
DNA: TGTGCCAGCAGTCCCGGGACTAGCGGACTTGCGAACACCGGGGAGCTGTTTTTT
CDR3: CASSPGTSGLANTGELFF

J: TRBJ2-1
V: TRBV12-3/TRBV12-4
D: .
size: once
DNA: TGTGCCAGCAGTCGCACCTCACAGCGTTGGTACAATGAGCAGTTCTTC
CDR3: CASSRTSQRWYNEQFF

J: TRBJ1-1
V: TRBV7-9
D: .
size: .
DNA: TGTGCCAGCAGCTTTTTGGAGGTGGGTTCTGAAGCTTTCTTT
CDR3: CASSFLEVGSEAFF

J: TRBJ2-3
V: TRBV9
D: .
size: .
DNA: TGTGCCAGCAGCGGCTTTGGGACTGCAGATACGCAGTATTTT
CDR3: CASSGFGTADTQYF

J: TRBJ2-7
V: TRBV5-4
D: TRBD2
size: .
DNA: TGTGCCAGCAGCCCCGGACTAGCGGGACCCCTATACGAGCAGTACTTC
CDR3: CASSPGLAGPLYEQYF

J: TRBJ2-3
V: TRBV24-1
D: .
size: .
DNA: TGTGCCACCAGTGAAGGCGCCGGGCCTAGCACAGATACGCAGTATTTT
CDR3: CATSEGAGPSTDTQYF

J: TRBJ2-2
V: TRBV27
D: .
size: .
DNA: TGTGCCAGCAGTGTCACAGGGAGGACCGGGGAGCTGTTTTTT
CDR3: CASSVTGRTGELFF

J: TRBJ2-2
V: TRBV5-1
D: .
size: .
DNA: TGCGCCAGCAGCTTGGGATCAGCCACCGGGGAGCTGTTTTTT
CDR3: CASSLGSATGELFF

J: TRBJ1-4
V: TRBV6-5
D: TRBD1
size: once
DNA: TGTGCCAGCAGTGTACTTCCGGGACAGGGGGGCGAAAAACTGTTTTTT
CDR3: CASSVLPGQGGEKLFF

J: TRBJ2-7
V: TRBV29-1
D: .
size: .
DNA: TGCAGCGTTGCTGAGGGAGACTACGAGCAGTACTTC
CDR3: CSVAEGDYEQYF

J: TRBJ1-3
V: TRBV2
D: .
size: .
DNA: TGTGCCAGCACCGGGGACCGCTCGATCTCTGGAAACACCATATATTTT
CDR3: CASTGDRSISGNTIYF

J: TRBJ1-5
V: TRBV20-1
D: .
size: .
DNA: TGCAGTGCCCAGACAGGAAAGTATCAGCCCCAGCATTTT
CDR3: CSAQTGKYQPQHF

J: TRBJ1-1
V: TRBV7-9
D: .
size: once
DNA: TGTGCCAGCAGCCCGGTCGGGATGAACACTGAAGCTTTCTTT
CDR3: CASSPVGMNTEAFF

J: TRBJ2-3
V: TRBV4-3
D: TRBD1
size: .
DNA: TGCGCCAGCAGCCAAGATAGGACAGGGTGGACAGATACGCAGTATTTT
CDR3: CASSQDRTGWTDTQYF

J: TRBJ2-7
V: TRBV28
D: .
size: .
DNA: TGTGCCAGCACTTTTAGGGGGATAACCTACGAGCAGTACTTC
CDR3: CASTFRGITYEQYF

J: TRBJ2-2
V: TRBV11-3
D: .
size: .
DNA: TGTGCCAGCAGCGAGAAAAGAACCGGGGAGCTGTTTTTT
CDR3: CASSEKRTGELFF

J: TRBJ2-1
V: TRBV13
D: TRBD2
size: .
DNA: TGTGCCAGCAGCTTCGGACTAGCGGGGGCTAATGAGCAGTTCTTC
CDR3: CASSFGLAGANEQFF

J: TRBJ1-1
V: TRBV23-1
D: TRBD1
size: .
DNA: TGCGCCAGCAGTCAATCGAGGACAGGCAAACTCCATCTCCGGGGCATGAACACTGAAGCTTTCTTT
CDR3: CASSQSRTGKLHLRGMNTEAFF

J: TRBJ1-6
V: TRBV5-4
D: .
size: .
DNA: TGTGCCAGCAGCCCAGGAATCGGGGCTTCACCCCTCCACTTT
CDR3: CASSPGIGASPLHF

J: TRBJ1-1
V: TRBV4-1
D: .
size: .
DNA: TGCGCCAGCAGCCAAGGATACCGTGGACAGACCACTGAAGCTTTCTTT
CDR3: CASSQGYRGQTTEAFF

J: TRBJ2-7
V: TRBV28
D: .
size: .
DNA: TGTGCCAGCAGTTTACGCAGGGCTTCCTACGAGCAGTACTTC
CDR3: CASSLRRASYEQYF

J: TRBJ2-1
V: TRBV30
D: .
size: .
DNA: TGTGCCTGGAGTCCCCGGAGGCTAGAAGGTTACAATGAGCAGTTCTTC
CDR3: CAWSPRRLEGYNEQFF

J: TRBJ1-2
V: TRBV29-1
D: TRBD1
size: .
DNA: TGCAGCGTTGAAGTACCGGGACAGGCATACTATGGCTACACCTTC
CDR3: CSVEVPGQAYYGYTF

J: TRBJ2-7
V: TRBV15
D: .
size: .
DNA: TGTGCCACCAGCAGAGAGGCCGGCGGAATCGGGGTCTACGAGCAGTACTTC
CDR3: CATSREAGGIGVYEQYF